These T cell receptor beta chains were read from a single sample in a study of T cell responses to AZD1222 COVID-19 vaccine. Clones were sequenced by immunoSEQ multiplex PCR, and TCRdb holds only the in-frame ones, with some missing. The data show about 72,000 clones, roughly 84% seen once. Source: peripheral blood, taken on day 0 of AZD1222 vaccination. These receptors were taken from an adult in good health. The CDR3 runs from the conserved cysteine through the conserved F or W. Each record gives: D gene, J gene, V gene, clone size, CDR3 DNA, CDR3 protein. The D gene is left open where the match is weak. Size tells how often a clone was seen (once, few, many) or the class of an expanded clone, and some rows leave it out.

d_gene: TRBD2; j_gene: TRBJ2-2; v_gene: TRBV5-1; abundance: -; CDR3nt: TGCGCCAGCAGAGCGGGGGAGCCTCACGGGGAGCTGTTTTTT; CDR3aa: CASRAGEPHGELFF
d_gene: TRBD1; j_gene: TRBJ2-7; v_gene: TRBV29-1; abundance: -; CDR3nt: TGCAGCGTTGAAGATCGGGACAGCTACGAGCAGTACTTC; CDR3aa: CSVEDRDSYEQYF
d_gene: TRBD1; j_gene: TRBJ2-7; v_gene: TRBV27; abundance: -; CDR3nt: TGTGCCAGCAGTTTGCGGGACAGGGGTTTCGAGCAGTACTTC; CDR3aa: CASSLRDRGFEQYF
d_gene: -; j_gene: TRBJ1-1; v_gene: TRBV5-8; abundance: -; CDR3nt: TGTGCCAGCCAGGGGTGGGGCACTGAAGCTTTCTTT; CDR3aa: CASQGWGTEAFF
d_gene: -; j_gene: TRBJ1-5; v_gene: TRBV5-1; abundance: -; CDR3nt: TGCGCCAGCAGCCCTTTCCCGGGACACCTAAAGCCCCAGCATTTT; CDR3aa: CASSPFPGHLKPQHF
d_gene: TRBD1; j_gene: TRBJ1-2; v_gene: TRBV27; abundance: -; CDR3nt: TGTGCCAGCAGAGGTACCGGGACAGTCTATGGCTACACCTTC; CDR3aa: CASRGTGTVYGYTF
d_gene: TRBD1; j_gene: TRBJ2-2; v_gene: TRBV30; abundance: -; CDR3nt: TGTGCCTGGAGTGTAAACAGGGGGCTCACCGGGGAGCTGTTTTTT; CDR3aa: CAWSVNRGLTGELFF
d_gene: -; j_gene: TRBJ2-2; v_gene: TRBV7-3; abundance: -; CDR3nt: TGTGCCAGCAGCTCTAGACAGCTTTCTGGCACCGGGGAGCTGTTTTTT; CDR3aa: CASSSRQLSGTGELFF
d_gene: TRBD1; j_gene: TRBJ1-6; v_gene: TRBV19; abundance: -; CDR3nt: TGTGCCAGTAGCCCACAGGACAGGGTAGGTTCACCCCTCCACTTT; CDR3aa: CASSPQDRVGSPLHF
d_gene: TRBD2; j_gene: TRBJ2-3; v_gene: TRBV9; abundance: -; CDR3nt: TGTGCCAGCAGCTTTTCCGGGACTAGCGGCACAGATACGCAGTATTTT; CDR3aa: CASSFSGTSGTDTQYF
d_gene: TRBD1; j_gene: TRBJ1-2; v_gene: TRBV27; abundance: -; CDR3nt: TGTGCCAGCAGGGAGACAGGGACCAGGATCTATGGCTACACCTTC; CDR3aa: CASRETGTRIYGYTF
d_gene: -; j_gene: TRBJ2-7; v_gene: TRBV12-3/TRBV12-4; abundance: -; CDR3nt: TGTGCCAGCAGTAGAATGTACGAGCAGTACTTC; CDR3aa: CASSRMYEQYF
d_gene: -; j_gene: TRBJ2-6; v_gene: TRBV2; abundance: many; CDR3nt: TGTGCCAGCAGTGAGAGGTCTGGGGCCAACGTCCTGACTTTC; CDR3aa: CASSERSGANVLTF
d_gene: TRBD1; j_gene: TRBJ2-7; v_gene: TRBV27; abundance: -; CDR3nt: TGTGCCAGCAGACAGGGGGCGCATTCCTACGAGCAGTACTTC; CDR3aa: CASRQGAHSYEQYF
d_gene: -; j_gene: TRBJ1-2; v_gene: TRBV5-8; abundance: -; CDR3nt: TGTGCCAGCAGCTTGGACACTAACTATGGCTACACCTTC; CDR3aa: CASSLDTNYGYTF
d_gene: -; j_gene: TRBJ1-2; v_gene: TRBV10-3; abundance: -; CDR3nt: TGTGCCGTCTGCCCCATCCTGAACTATGGCTACACCTTC; CDR3aa: CAVCPILNYGYTF
d_gene: -; j_gene: TRBJ1-1; v_gene: TRBV3-1/TRBV3-2; abundance: -; CDR3nt: TGTGCCAGCAGCACGGTCCTCCCCTCCATGAACACTGAAGCTTTCTTT; CDR3aa: CASSTVLPSMNTEAFF
d_gene: -; j_gene: TRBJ1-1; v_gene: TRBV6-2/TRBV6-3; abundance: -; CDR3nt: TGTGCCAGCAGCCCACAGGGAGTCCGGGGTGAAGCTTTCTTT; CDR3aa: CASSPQGVRGEAFF
d_gene: -; j_gene: TRBJ1-2; v_gene: TRBV7-3; abundance: -; CDR3nt: TGTGCCAGCAGCTTCCCCCCTAACTATGGCTACACCTTC; CDR3aa: CASSFPPNYGYTF
d_gene: TRBD1; j_gene: TRBJ2-7; v_gene: TRBV18; abundance: -; CDR3nt: TGTGCCAGCTCACCCTGGACAGGCCCCTACGAGCAGTACTTC; CDR3aa: CASSPWTGPYEQYF
d_gene: -; j_gene: TRBJ1-6; v_gene: TRBV13; abundance: -; CDR3nt: TGTGCCAGCAGCGGACCCGGCAGACGTCCCCTCCACTTT; CDR3aa: CASSGPGRRPLHF
d_gene: -; j_gene: TRBJ2-7; v_gene: TRBV30; abundance: -; CDR3nt: TGTGCCTGGAGGTCAGGGGGACTCGACGAGCAGTACTTC; CDR3aa: CAWRSGGLDEQYF
d_gene: -; j_gene: TRBJ2-7; v_gene: TRBV9; abundance: -; CDR3nt: TGTGCCAGCAGCGAGACCGGGGGGCCGGGTGAGCAGTACTTC; CDR3aa: CASSETGGPGEQYF
d_gene: -; j_gene: TRBJ2-1; v_gene: TRBV9; abundance: -; CDR3nt: TGTGCCAGCGGTGACCCCTCCTACAATGAGCAGTTCTTC; CDR3aa: CASGDPSYNEQFF
d_gene: -; j_gene: TRBJ2-3; v_gene: TRBV29-1; abundance: -; CDR3nt: TGCAGCGTTGAAGGCAGCACAGATACGCAGTATTTT; CDR3aa: CSVEGSTDTQYF
d_gene: TRBD1; j_gene: TRBJ2-2; v_gene: TRBV28; abundance: -; CDR3nt: TGTGCCAGCCACAGGGGCACCGGGGAGCTGTTTTTT; CDR3aa: CASHRGTGELFF
d_gene: -; j_gene: TRBJ1-6; v_gene: TRBV21-1; abundance: once; CDR3nt: TGTGCCAGCAGCAAATGTCGAACAGGGGTAAGTAGCTATAATTCACCCCTCCACTTT; CDR3aa: CASSKCRTGVSSYNSPLHF
d_gene: -; j_gene: TRBJ1-1; v_gene: TRBV30; abundance: -; CDR3nt: TGTGCCTGGGATATTGGGGGGGGGACTTCTGAAGCTTTCTTT; CDR3aa: CAWDIGGGTSEAFF
d_gene: -; j_gene: TRBJ2-3; v_gene: TRBV3-1/TRBV3-2; abundance: -; CDR3nt: TGTGCCAGCAGCCTCTTGGATACGCAGTATTTT; CDR3aa: CASSLLDTQYF
d_gene: TRBD1; j_gene: TRBJ1-3; v_gene: TRBV5-5; abundance: -; CDR3nt: TGTGCCAGCAGAAACACAGGGGACGGAAACACCATATATTTT; CDR3aa: CASRNTGDGNTIYF
d_gene: TRBD2; j_gene: TRBJ2-5; v_gene: TRBV6-1; abundance: -; CDR3nt: TGTGCCAGCAGTGAAACCTTAGCGCGGGGGGGCCAAGAGACCCAGTACTTC; CDR3aa: CASSETLARGGQETQYF
d_gene: -; j_gene: TRBJ1-1; v_gene: TRBV9; abundance: -; CDR3nt: TGTGCCAGCAGCGGCCAGGAGAACACTGAAGCTTTCTTT; CDR3aa: CASSGQENTEAFF
d_gene: -; j_gene: TRBJ1-1; v_gene: TRBV19; abundance: -; CDR3nt: TGTGCCAGTAGGTCATGGCCTCGGAGAATGAACACTGAAGCTTTCTTT; CDR3aa: CASRSWPRRMNTEAFF
d_gene: TRBD1; j_gene: TRBJ2-7; v_gene: TRBV2; abundance: -; CDR3nt: TGTGCCAGCAGGCGGGACAGGGCAACCTACGAGCAGTACTTC; CDR3aa: CASRRDRATYEQYF
d_gene: -; j_gene: TRBJ1-4; v_gene: TRBV30; abundance: -; CDR3nt: TGTGCCTGGAGCCCTCCGGTAATTGAAAAACTGTTTTTT; CDR3aa: CAWSPPVIEKLFF
d_gene: -; j_gene: TRBJ1-1; v_gene: TRBV13; abundance: medium-sized; CDR3nt: TGTGCCAGCAGCTTACGACCAGGGAATGAAGCTTTCTTT; CDR3aa: CASSLRPGNEAFF
d_gene: -; j_gene: TRBJ1-4; v_gene: TRBV6-1; abundance: -; CDR3nt: TGTGCCAGCAGTGATCGACAGGAAAAACTGTTTTTT; CDR3aa: CASSDRQEKLFF
d_gene: -; j_gene: TRBJ1-2; v_gene: TRBV28; abundance: -; CDR3nt: TGTGCCAGCAGTTTGGGTAGGGGAGGCTACACCTTC; CDR3aa: CASSLGRGGYTF
d_gene: TRBD2; j_gene: TRBJ2-1; v_gene: TRBV12-5; abundance: few; CDR3nt: TGTGCTAGTGGTTTGGGCCTAGCGGGGTACAATGAGCAGTTCTTC; CDR3aa: CASGLGLAGYNEQFF
d_gene: -; j_gene: TRBJ1-3; v_gene: TRBV30; abundance: -; CDR3nt: TGTGCCTGGAGTATGGGGGACTCTGGAAACACCATATATTTT; CDR3aa: CAWSMGDSGNTIYF
d_gene: TRBD2; j_gene: TRBJ2-3; v_gene: TRBV3-1/TRBV3-2; abundance: -; CDR3nt: TGTGCCAGCAGCCGGGAAGGACTAGCGGGAGATACGCAGTATTTT; CDR3aa: CASSREGLAGDTQYF
d_gene: -; j_gene: TRBJ2-7; v_gene: TRBV14; abundance: once; CDR3nt: TGTGCCAGCAGCCAACCCCGGGACGTCGGCCACTACGAGCAGTACTTC; CDR3aa: CASSQPRDVGHYEQYF
d_gene: TRBD2; j_gene: TRBJ2-2; v_gene: TRBV6-2/TRBV6-3; abundance: -; CDR3nt: TGTGCCAGCAGTTACCCCTTATTGACTAGCTTCACCGGGGAGCTGTTTTTT; CDR3aa: CASSYPLLTSFTGELFF
d_gene: -; j_gene: TRBJ1-2; v_gene: TRBV14; abundance: -; CDR3nt: TGTGCCAGCAGCCAAGAGTGGGGTTTTGGCTACACCTTC; CDR3aa: CASSQEWGFGYTF
d_gene: -; j_gene: TRBJ1-3; v_gene: TRBV6-5; abundance: -; CDR3nt: TGTGCCAGCCCTGCGGTGCAGGGCTCTGGAAACACCATATATTTT; CDR3aa: CASPAVQGSGNTIYF
d_gene: -; j_gene: TRBJ1-3; v_gene: TRBV7-8; abundance: -; CDR3nt: TGTGCCAGCAGCTTAGCCCAGGCGGGAAACACCATATATTTT; CDR3aa: CASSLAQAGNTIYF
d_gene: -; j_gene: TRBJ2-5; v_gene: TRBV28; abundance: once; CDR3nt: TGTGCCAGCAGTTTAGGGATGGGGAGGACCCAGTACTTC; CDR3aa: CASSLGMGRTQYF
d_gene: TRBD1; j_gene: TRBJ1-2; v_gene: TRBV30; abundance: -; CDR3nt: TGTGCCTGTGGACAGGGGGTTTATGGCTACACCTTC; CDR3aa: CACGQGVYGYTF
d_gene: -; j_gene: TRBJ2-7; v_gene: TRBV7-2; abundance: -; CDR3nt: TGTGCCAGCAGCCAGACAGGCAGCAACTCCTACGAGCAGTACTTC; CDR3aa: CASSQTGSNSYEQYF
d_gene: -; j_gene: TRBJ2-1; v_gene: TRBV19; abundance: -; CDR3nt: TGTGCCAGTAGTAAGGTAGGACTAGGGGGGAATGAGCAGTTCTTC; CDR3aa: CASSKVGLGGNEQFF
d_gene: -; j_gene: TRBJ1-3; v_gene: TRBV5-8; abundance: few; CDR3nt: TGTGCCAGCAGCAACCTGGCCTCCTCTGGAAACACCATATATTTT; CDR3aa: CASSNLASSGNTIYF
d_gene: -; j_gene: TRBJ1-6; v_gene: TRBV27; abundance: -; CDR3nt: TGTGCCAGCAGTTTAATCGGTACAAATTCACCCCTCCACTTT; CDR3aa: CASSLIGTNSPLHF
d_gene: -; j_gene: TRBJ1-1; v_gene: TRBV14; abundance: -; CDR3nt: TGTGCCAGCAGCCATGCAGGTTGGAACACTGAAGCTTTCTTT; CDR3aa: CASSHAGWNTEAFF
d_gene: -; j_gene: TRBJ1-1; v_gene: TRBV11-1; abundance: -; CDR3nt: TGTGCCAGCAGCGCTGGCCAATCGAACACTGAAGCTTTCTTT; CDR3aa: CASSAGQSNTEAFF
d_gene: TRBD1; j_gene: TRBJ1-6; v_gene: TRBV30; abundance: -; CDR3nt: TGTGCCTGGATGGGGGACAGGGGTGCATCACCCCTCCACTTT; CDR3aa: CAWMGDRGASPLHF
d_gene: TRBD2; j_gene: TRBJ2-1; v_gene: TRBV27; abundance: -; CDR3nt: TGTGCCAGCAGTTTATCGACTAGCGGGGCCGATGAGCAGTTCTTC; CDR3aa: CASSLSTSGADEQFF
d_gene: -; j_gene: TRBJ1-2; v_gene: TRBV3-1/TRBV3-2; abundance: -; CDR3nt: TGTGCCAGCAGCTGGGAGAGGATGGGCGGCTACACCTTC; CDR3aa: CASSWERMGGYTF